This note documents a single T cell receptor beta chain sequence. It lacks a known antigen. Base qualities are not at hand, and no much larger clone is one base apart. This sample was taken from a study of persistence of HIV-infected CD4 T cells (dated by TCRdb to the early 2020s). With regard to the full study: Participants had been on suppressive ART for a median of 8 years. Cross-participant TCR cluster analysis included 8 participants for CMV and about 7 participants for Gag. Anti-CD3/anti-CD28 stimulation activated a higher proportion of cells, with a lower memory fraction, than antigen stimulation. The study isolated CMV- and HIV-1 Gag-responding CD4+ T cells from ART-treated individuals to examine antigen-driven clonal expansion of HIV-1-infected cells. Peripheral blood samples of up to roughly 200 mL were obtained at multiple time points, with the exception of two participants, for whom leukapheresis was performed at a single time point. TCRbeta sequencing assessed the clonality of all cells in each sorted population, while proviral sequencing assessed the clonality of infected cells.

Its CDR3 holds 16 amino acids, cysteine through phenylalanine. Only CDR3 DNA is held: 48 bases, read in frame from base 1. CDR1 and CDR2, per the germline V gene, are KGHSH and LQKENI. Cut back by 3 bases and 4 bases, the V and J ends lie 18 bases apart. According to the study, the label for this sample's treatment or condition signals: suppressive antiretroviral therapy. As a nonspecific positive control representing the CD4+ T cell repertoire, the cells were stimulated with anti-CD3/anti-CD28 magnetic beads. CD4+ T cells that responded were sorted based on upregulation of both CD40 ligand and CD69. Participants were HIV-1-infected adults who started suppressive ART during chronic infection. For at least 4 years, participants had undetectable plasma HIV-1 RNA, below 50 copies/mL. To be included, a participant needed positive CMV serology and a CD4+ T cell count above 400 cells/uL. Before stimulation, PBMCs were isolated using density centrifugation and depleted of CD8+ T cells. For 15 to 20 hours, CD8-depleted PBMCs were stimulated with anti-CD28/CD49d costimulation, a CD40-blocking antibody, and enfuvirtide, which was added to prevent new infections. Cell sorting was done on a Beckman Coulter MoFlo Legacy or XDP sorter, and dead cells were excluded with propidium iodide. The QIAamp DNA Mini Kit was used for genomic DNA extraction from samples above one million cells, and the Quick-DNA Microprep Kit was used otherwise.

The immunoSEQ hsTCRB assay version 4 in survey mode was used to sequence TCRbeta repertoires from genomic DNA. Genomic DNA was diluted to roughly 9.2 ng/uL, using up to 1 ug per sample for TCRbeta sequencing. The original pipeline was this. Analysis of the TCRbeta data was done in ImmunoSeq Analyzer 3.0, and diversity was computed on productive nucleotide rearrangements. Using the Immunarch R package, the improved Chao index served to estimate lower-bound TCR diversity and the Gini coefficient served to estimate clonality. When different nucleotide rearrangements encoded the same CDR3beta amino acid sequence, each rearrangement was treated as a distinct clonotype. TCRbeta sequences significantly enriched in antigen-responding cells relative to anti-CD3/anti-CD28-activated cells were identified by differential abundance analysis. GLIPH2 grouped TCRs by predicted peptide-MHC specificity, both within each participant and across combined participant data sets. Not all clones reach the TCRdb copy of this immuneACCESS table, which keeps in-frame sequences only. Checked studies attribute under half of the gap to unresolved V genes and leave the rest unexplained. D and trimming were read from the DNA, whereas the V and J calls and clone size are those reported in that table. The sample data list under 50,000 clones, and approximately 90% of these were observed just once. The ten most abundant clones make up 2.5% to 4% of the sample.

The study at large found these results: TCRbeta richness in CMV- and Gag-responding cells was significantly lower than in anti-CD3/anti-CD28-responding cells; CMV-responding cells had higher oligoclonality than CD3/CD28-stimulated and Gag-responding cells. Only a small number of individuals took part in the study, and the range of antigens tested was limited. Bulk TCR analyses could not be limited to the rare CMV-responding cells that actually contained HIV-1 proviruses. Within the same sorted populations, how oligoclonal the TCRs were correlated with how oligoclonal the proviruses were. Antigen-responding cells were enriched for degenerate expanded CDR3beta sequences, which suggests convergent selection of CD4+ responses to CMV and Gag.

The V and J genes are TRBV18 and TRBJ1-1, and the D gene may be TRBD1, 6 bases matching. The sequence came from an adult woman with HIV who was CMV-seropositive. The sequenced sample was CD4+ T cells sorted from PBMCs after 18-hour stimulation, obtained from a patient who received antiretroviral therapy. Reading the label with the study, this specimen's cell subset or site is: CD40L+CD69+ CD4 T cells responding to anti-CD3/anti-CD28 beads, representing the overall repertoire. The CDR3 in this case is CASSPQLQGSGTEAFF. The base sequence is TGTGCCAGCTCACCCCAACTTCAGGGGTCGGGCACTGAAGCTTTCTTT.